The entry that follows covers one T cell receptor (beta chain) sequence. Between the trimmed V and J ends, which lost 4 bases and 2 bases, there was a span of 14 bases. The CDR3 covers 16 residues. From germline, CDR1 is MGHRA and CDR2 YSYEKL. Here immunoSEQ multiplex PCR was the method, and the copy in TCRdb shows in-frame clones only, minus some. The sample holds about 75,000 clones; around 97% are singletons and the top ten take 0.25% to 0.3%. The entry originates in a study of technical replicates of blood from several donors. Material for sequencing was T cells isolated from PBMCs. The V call is TRBV4-1, the J call TRBJ2-2; a possible D gene is TRBD2 (6 bases). The sequence derives from a human donor in good health. CDR3 sequence (DNA): TGCGCCAGCAGCCCCGGGACGGGAGCCAACACCGGGGAGCTGTTTTTT. Its translation is CASSPGTGANTGELFF.